The clone carrying this TCR beta chain was seen only once. This sample is part of a study of blood T cell repertoires in COVID-19. TCRdb's copy holds only in-frame clones and misses some; the assay was immunoSEQ multiplex PCR. The table includes under 100,000 clones, more than 80% detected once. This CDR3 is built from 16 residues. The V end lost 2 bases, the J end lost 2 bases, and 13 bases lay between the germline ends. CDR1 and CDR2 from the germline V gene are LGHDT and YNNKEL (reference sequence). This receptor was taken from a human donor in a cohort sampled during active COVID-19. Sample: peripheral blood. The chain carries TRBV3-1 (or the pseudogene TRBV3-2) and TRBJ1-3; weak D call: TRBD1 (6 bases). The CDR3 loop is CASSQFRGSAGNTIYF. CDR3 DNA sequence: TGTGCCAGCAGCCAATTTAGGGGGTCGGCTGGAAACACCATATATTTT.